What follows is one T cell receptor beta chain and its context. Germline lookup yields CDR1 LGHNA and CDR2 YNFKEQ. CDR3 length equals 15 residues. The V gene end was trimmed by 2 bases and the J gene end by 2 bases; junction bases not matched to a gene: 4. These data belong to a study of blood T cell repertoires in COVID-19. Only in-frame clones appear in the TCRdb table, and some are missing; sequencing was by immunoSEQ multiplex PCR. The table lists some 48,000 clones, 90% of them singletons. The sequenced sample consisted of peripheral blood. The V gene is TRBV4-2, the J gene TRBJ2-7, with 9 positions matching TRBD2. The clonotype was recovered from a man in his sixties or seventies with active COVID-19. This CDR3 is CASSQRAGGTYEQYF. The CDR3 DNA follows: TGTGCCAGCAGCCAACGAGCGGGAGGCACCTACGAGCAGTACTTC.